This T cell receptor beta chain emerged from a study of cytomegalovirus exposure and HLA in healthy donors. Study details: The Caucasian-associated ancestry cluster contained approximately 81% of the roughly 400 genotyped donors. Regarding the study as a whole: In vitro checks showed that a few CMV-associated chains really do target CMV antigens.

Primers: 60 Vbeta forward and 13 Jbeta reverse. Sequencing used immunoSEQ multiplex PCR; TCRdb keeps in-frame clones, though not all of them. The table lists some 140,000 clones, 60% to 80% of them singletons. The CDR3 extends over 15 amino acids. The trim removed 7 bases at V and 1 base at J, leaving 7 bases unmatched. CDR1 is SNHLY and CDR2 is FYNNEI in the germline V gene. As regards this clone: Its antigen is currently unknown.

Material for sequencing was PBMCs. The clonotype originates from a man in his fifties in good health and CMV-seropositive. This rearrangement joins TRBV2 to TRBJ2-1, with 7 nucleotides matching TRBD1. The CDR3 loop reads CASIKWDSSYNEQFF. The DNA of the CDR3 is TGTGCCAGCATTAAATGGGACAGTTCCTACAATGAGCAGTTCTTC.